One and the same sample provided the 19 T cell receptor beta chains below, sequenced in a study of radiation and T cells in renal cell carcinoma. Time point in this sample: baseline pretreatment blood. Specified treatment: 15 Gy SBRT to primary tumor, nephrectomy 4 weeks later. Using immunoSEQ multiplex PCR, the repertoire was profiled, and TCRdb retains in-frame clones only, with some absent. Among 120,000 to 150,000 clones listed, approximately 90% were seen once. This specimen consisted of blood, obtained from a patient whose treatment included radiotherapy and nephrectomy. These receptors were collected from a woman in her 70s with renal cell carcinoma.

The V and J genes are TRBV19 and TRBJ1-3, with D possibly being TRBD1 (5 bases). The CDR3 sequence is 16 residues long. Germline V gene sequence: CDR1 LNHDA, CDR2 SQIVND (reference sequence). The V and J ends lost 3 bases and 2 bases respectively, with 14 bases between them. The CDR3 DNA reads TGTGCCAGTAGTATTTCCACCGGGACCCCTGGAAACACCATATATTTT. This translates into CASSISTGTPGNTIYF.

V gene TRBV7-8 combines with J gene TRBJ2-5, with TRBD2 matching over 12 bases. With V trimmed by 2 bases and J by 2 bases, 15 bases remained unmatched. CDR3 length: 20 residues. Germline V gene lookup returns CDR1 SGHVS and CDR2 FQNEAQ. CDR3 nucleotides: TGTGCCAGCAGCTTACGGAGAGGGACTAGCGGGCGGGGAAAGCAAGAGACCCAGTACTTC. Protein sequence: CASSLRRGTSGRGKQETQYF.

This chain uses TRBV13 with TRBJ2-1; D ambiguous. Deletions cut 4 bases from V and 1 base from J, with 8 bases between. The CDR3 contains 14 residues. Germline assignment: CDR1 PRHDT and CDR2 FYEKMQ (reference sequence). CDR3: CASSSRRSYNEQFF. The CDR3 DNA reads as TGTGCCAGCAGCTCCCGGCGATCCTACAATGAGCAGTTCTTC. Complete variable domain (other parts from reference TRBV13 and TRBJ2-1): AAGVIQSPRHLIKEKRETATLKCYPIPRHDTVYWYQQGPGQDPQFLISFYEKMQSDKGSIPDRFSAQQFSDYHSELNMSSLELGDSALYFCASSSRRSYNEQFFGPGTRLTVL.

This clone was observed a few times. The CDR3 loop is CATSIRLDRTDTQYF. The CDR3 coding sequence is TGTGCCACCAGCATTAGACTAGACCGTACAGATACGCAGTATTTT. This rearrangement joins TRBV15 to TRBJ2-3; maybe TRBD2 (6 bases). There are 15 residues in the CDR3. Looked up from germline, CDR1 is LNHNV and CDR2 is YYDKDF (reference sequence). Trimming pared 4 bases from V and 3 bases from J, leaving 14 bases between.

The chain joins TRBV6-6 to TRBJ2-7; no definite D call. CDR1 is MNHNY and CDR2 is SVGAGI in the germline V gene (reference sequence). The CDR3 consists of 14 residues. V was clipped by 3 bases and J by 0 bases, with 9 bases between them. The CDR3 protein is CASSYTENSYEQYF. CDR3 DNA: TGTGCCAGCAGTTATACAGAAAACTCCTACGAGCAGTACTTC.

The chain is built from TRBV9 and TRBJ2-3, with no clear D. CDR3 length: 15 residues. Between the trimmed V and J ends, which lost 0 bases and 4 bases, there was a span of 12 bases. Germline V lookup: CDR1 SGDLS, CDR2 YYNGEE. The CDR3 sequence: CASSVGLLGPDTQYF. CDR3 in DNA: TGTGCCAGCAGCGTAGGGCTTCTGGGTCCAGATACGCAGTATTTT.

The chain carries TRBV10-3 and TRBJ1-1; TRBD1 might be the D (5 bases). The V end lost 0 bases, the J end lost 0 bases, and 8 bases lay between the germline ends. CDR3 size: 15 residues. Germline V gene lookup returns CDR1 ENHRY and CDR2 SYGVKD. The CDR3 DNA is TGTGCCATCAGTGAGTCGCCAGGGTTGAACACTGAAGCTTTCTTT. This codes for CAISESPGLNTEAFF.

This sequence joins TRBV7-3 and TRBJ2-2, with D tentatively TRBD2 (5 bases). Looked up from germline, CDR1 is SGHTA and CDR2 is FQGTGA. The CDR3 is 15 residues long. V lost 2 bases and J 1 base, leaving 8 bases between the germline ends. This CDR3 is CASSLRGRNTGELFF. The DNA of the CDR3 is TGTGCCAGCAGCTTACGAGGGAGGAACACCGGGGAGCTGTTTTTT.

The DNA for the CDR3 is TGTGCCAGCAATTCCGGCGGGGCCTACTCTGGAAACACCATATATTTT. Residues: CASNSGGAYSGNTIYF. The chain carries TRBV5-8 and TRBJ1-3, with TRBD1 as a possible D gene (5 bases). The CDR3 loop spans 16 amino acids. V dropped 6 bases and J dropped 0 bases, with 16 bases sitting between them. Germline-derived CDR1 and CDR2 are SGHTS and YDEGEE.

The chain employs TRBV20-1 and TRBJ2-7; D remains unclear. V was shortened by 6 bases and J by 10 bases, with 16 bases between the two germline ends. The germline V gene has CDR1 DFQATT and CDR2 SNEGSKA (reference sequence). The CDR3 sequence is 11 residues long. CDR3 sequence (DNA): TGCAGTGCCCTCACGGACCGGCCCCAGTACTTC. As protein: CSALTDRPQYF.

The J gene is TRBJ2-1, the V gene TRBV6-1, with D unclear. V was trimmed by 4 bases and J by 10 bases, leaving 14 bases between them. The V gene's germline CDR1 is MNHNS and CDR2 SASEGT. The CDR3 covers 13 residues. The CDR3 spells CASSVGPLGEQFF. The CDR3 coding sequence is TGTGCCAGCAGTGTCGGGCCCCTCGGGGAGCAGTTCTTC.

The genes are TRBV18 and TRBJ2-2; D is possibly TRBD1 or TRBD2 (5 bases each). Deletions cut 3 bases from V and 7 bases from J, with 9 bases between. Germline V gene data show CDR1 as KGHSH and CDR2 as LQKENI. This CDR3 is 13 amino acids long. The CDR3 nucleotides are TGTGCCAGCTCACCGGGGGTTGACGGGGAGCTGTTTTTT. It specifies CASSPGVDGELFF.

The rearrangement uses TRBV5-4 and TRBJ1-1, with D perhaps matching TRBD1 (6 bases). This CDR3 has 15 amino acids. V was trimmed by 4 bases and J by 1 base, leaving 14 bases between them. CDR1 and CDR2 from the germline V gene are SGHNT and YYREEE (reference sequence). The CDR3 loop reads CASSDRTVRNTEAFF. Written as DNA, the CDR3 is TGTGCCAGCAGCGACCGGACAGTGAGGAACACTGAAGCTTTCTTT. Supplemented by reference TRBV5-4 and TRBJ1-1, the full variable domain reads ETGVTQSPTHLIKTRGQQVTLRCSSQSGHNTVSWYQQALGQGPQFIFQYYREEENGRGNFPPRFSGLQFPNYSSELNVNALELDDSALYLCASSDRTVRNTEAFFGQGTRLTVV.

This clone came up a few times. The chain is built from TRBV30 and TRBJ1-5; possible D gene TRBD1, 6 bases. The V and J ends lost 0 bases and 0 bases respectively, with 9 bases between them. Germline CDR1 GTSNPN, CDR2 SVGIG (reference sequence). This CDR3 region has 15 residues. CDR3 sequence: CAWSVQGTSNQPQHF. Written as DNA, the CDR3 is TGTGCCTGGAGTGTCCAGGGGACTAGCAATCAGCCCCAGCATTTT.

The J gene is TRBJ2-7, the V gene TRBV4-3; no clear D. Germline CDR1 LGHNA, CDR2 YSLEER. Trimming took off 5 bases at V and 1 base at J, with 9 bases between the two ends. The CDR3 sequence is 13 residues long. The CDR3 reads CASSTGTSYEQYF. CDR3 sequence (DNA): TGCGCCAGCAGCACGGGCACTTCCTACGAGCAGTACTTC.

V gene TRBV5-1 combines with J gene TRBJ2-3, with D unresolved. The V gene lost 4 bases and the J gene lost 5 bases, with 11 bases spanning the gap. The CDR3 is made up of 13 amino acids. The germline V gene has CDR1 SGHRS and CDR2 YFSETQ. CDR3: CASSPQVRDTQYF. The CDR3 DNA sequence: TGCGCCAGCAGCCCGCAAGTGAGAGATACGCAGTATTTT. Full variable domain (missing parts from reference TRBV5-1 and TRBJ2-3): KAGVTQTPRYLIKTRGQQVTLSCSPISGHRSVSWYQQTPGQGLQFLFEYFSETQRNKGNFPGRFSGRQFSNSRSEMNVSTLELGDSALYLCASSPQVRDTQYFGPGTRLTVL.

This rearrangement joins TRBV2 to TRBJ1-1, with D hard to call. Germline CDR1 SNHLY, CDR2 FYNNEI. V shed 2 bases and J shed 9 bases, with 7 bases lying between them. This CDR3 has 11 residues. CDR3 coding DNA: TGTGCCAGCAGTGAACGGCAGAAAGCTTTCTTT. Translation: CASSERQKAFF.

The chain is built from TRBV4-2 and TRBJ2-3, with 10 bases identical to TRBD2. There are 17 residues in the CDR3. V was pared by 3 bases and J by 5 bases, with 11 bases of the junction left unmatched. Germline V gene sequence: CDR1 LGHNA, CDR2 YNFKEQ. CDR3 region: CASSHYSGGAEQDTQYF. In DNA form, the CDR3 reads TGTGCCAGCAGCCATTACAGCGGGGGGGCCGAGCAAGATACGCAGTATTTT.

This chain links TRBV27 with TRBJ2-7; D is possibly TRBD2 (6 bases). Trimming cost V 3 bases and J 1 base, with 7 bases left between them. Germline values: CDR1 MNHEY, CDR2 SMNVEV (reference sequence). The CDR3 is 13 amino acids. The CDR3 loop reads CASSFGTSYEQYF. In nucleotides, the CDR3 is TGTGCCAGCAGTTTTGGGACTTCCTACGAGCAGTACTTC.